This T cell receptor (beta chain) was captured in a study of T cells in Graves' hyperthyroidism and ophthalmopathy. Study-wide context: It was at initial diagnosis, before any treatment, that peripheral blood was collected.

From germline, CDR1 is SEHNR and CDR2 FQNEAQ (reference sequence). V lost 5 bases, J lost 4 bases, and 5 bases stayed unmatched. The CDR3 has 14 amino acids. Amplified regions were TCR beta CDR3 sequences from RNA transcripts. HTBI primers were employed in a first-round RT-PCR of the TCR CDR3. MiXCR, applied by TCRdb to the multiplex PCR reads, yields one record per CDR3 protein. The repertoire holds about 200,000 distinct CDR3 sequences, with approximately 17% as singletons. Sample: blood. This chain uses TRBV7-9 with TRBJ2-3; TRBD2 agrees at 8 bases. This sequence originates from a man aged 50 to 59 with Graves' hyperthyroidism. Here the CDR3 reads CASSEGLASDTQYF. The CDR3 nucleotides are TGTGCCAGCAGCGAAGGACTAGCCTCAGATACGCAGTATTTT.